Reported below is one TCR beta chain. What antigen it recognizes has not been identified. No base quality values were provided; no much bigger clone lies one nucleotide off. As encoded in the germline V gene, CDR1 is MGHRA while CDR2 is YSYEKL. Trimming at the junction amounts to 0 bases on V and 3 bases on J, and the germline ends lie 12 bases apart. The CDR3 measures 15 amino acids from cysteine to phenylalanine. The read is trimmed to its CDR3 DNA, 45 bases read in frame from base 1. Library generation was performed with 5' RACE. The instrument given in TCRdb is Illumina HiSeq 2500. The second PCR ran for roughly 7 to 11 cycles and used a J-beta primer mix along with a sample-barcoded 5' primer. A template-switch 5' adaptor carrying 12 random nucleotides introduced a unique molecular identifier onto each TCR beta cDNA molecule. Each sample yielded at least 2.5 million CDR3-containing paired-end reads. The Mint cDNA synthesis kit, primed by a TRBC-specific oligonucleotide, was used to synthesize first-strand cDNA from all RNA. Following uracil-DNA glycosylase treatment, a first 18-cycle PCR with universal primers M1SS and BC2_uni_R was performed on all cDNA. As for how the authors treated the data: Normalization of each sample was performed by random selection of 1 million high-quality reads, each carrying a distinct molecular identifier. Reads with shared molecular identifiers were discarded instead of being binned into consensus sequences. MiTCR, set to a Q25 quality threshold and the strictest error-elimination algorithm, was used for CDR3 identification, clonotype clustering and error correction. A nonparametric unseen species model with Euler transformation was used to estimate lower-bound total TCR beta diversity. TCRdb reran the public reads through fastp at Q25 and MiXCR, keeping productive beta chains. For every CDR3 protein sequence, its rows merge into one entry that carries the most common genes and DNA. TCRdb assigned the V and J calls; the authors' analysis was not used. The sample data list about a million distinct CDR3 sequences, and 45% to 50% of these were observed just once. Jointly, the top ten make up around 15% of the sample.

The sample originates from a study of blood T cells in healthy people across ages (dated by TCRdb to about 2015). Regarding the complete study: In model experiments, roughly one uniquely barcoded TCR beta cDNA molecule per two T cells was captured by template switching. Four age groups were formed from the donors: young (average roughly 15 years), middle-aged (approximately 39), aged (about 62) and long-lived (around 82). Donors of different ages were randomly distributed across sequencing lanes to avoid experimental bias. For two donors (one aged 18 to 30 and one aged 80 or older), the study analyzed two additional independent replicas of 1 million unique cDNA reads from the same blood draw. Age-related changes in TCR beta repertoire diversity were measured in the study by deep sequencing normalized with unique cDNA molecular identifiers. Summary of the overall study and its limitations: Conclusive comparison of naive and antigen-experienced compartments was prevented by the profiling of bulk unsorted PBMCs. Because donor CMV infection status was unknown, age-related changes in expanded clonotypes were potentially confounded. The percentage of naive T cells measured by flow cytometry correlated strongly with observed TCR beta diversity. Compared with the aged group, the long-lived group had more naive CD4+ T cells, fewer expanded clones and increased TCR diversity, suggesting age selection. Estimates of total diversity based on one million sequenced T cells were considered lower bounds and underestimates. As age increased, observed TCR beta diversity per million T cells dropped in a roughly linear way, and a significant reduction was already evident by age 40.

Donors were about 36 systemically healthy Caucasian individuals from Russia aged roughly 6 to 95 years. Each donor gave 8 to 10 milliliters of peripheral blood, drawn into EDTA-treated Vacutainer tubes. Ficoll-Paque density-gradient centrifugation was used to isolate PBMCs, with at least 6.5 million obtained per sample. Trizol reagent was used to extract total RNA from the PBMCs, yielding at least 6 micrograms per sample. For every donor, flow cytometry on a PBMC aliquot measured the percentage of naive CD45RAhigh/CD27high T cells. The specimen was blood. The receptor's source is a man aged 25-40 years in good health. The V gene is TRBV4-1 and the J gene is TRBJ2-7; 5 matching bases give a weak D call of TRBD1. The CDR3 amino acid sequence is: CASSQDDSDNYEQYF. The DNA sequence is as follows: TGCGCCAGCAGCCAAGATGATTCGGACAACTACGAGCAGTACTTC.